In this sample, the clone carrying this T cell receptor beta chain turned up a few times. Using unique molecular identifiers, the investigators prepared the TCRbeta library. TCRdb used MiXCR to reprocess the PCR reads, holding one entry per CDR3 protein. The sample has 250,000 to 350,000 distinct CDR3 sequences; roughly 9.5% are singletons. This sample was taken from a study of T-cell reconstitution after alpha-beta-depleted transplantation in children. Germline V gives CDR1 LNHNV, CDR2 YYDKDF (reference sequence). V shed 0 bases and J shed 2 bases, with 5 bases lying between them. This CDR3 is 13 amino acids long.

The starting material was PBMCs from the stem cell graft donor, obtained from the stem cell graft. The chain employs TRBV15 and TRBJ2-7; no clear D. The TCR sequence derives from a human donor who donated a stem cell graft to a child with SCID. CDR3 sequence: CATSRDLTYEQYF. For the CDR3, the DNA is TGTGCCACCAGCAGAGACTTGACCTACGAGCAGTACTTC.